One sample yielded the 18 T cell receptor beta chains listed below, sequenced in a study of blood T cell repertoires in COVID-19. Data came from immunoSEQ multiplex PCR; TCRdb stores just in-frame clones and leaves some out. The sample consists of some 86,000 clones, approximately 80% of them appearing once. The sample taken for sequencing was peripheral blood. Every receptor here comes from a woman older than 75 with active or convalescent COVID-19.

In this sample, this clone turned up once. This sequence joins TRBV15 and TRBJ2-3; perhaps TRBD2 as D (5 bases). The CDR3 is 15 amino acids. CDR1 LNHNV and CDR2 YYDKDF come from the germline V gene (reference sequence). V lost 1 base to trimming and J lost 2 bases, with 10 bases between them. The chain's CDR3 is CATSRGSADTDTQYF. The CDR3 region has the DNA TGTGCCACCAGCAGAGGTAGCGCAGACACAGATACGCAGTATTTT.

This chain uses TRBV14 with TRBJ2-2; 7 bases line up with TRBD1. The CDR3 is 15 amino acids. The junction had 5 bases not matched to a gene; V was cut back by 4 bases and J by 3 bases. From germline, CDR1 is SGHDN and CDR2 FVKESK. The CDR3 sequence: CASSRDRVDTGELFF. CDR3 in DNA: TGTGCCAGCAGCCGAGACAGGGTTGACACCGGGGAGCTGTTTTTT.

This chain links TRBV18 with TRBJ1-3; D may be TRBD1 (5 bases). V lost 3 bases to trimming and J lost 0 bases, with 12 bases between them. Looked up from germline, CDR1 is KGHSH and CDR2 is LQKENI. The CDR3 runs 16 residues. CDR3 region: CASSPETAVSGNTIYF. The DNA for the CDR3 is TGTGCCAGCTCACCGGAGACAGCTGTCTCTGGAAACACCATATATTTT.

The chain carries TRBV12-3 or TRBV12-4 and TRBJ2-1; D is possibly TRBD2 (5 bases). The CDR3 sequence is 12 residues long. Trimming stripped 9 bases from V and 10 bases from J, with 16 bases between. The CDR3 DNA is TGTGCCAGTCAGAGGCTAGCATGGGAGCAGTTCTTC. It encodes CASQRLAWEQFF.

The chain links TRBV7-2 to TRBJ1-1; D remains ambiguous. Germline V gene data show CDR1 as SGHTA and CDR2 as FQGNSA. V was trimmed by 3 bases and J by 0 bases, leaving 5 bases between them. The CDR3 consists of 13 residues. CDR3: CASSFSLNTEAFF. CDR3 coding DNA: TGTGCCAGCAGCTTCTCCCTGAACACTGAAGCTTTCTTT.

V and J are TRBV6-2 or TRBV6-3 and TRBJ1-1; possibly TRBD1 for D (5 bases). Trimming removed 2 bases at V and 1 base at J, with 8 bases between. This CDR3 contains 14 residues. Germline V CDR1 and CDR2: MNHEY, SVGEGT. The CDR3 loop reads CASSYAGPNTEAFF. Here the CDR3 DNA reads TGTGCCAGCAGTTACGCAGGGCCGAACACTGAAGCTTTCTTT.

This clone was seen a handful of times. V and J are TRBV5-1 and TRBJ2-2, with a weak D call TRBD1 (5 bases). V was shortened by 4 bases and J by 6 bases, with 16 bases between the two germline ends. CDR1 and CDR2 (germline): SGHRS, YFSETQ. This CDR3 has 15 residues. CDR3 DNA: TGCGCCAGCAGCGGCTGGACACTCGGCGCCGGGGAGCTGTTTTTT. It translates to CASSGWTLGAGELFF.

The chain couples TRBV6-5 to TRBJ1-2; 9 bases are a match to TRBD1. Germline CDR1 and CDR2: MNHEY and SVGAGI. The V segment lost 6 bases and the J segment 4 bases; nucleotides outside the gene matches: 9. This CDR3 is built from 15 residues. The CDR3 loop reads CASRPLTGGVYGYTF. CDR3 nucleotide sequence: TGTGCCAGCAGACCTCTGACAGGGGGGGTCTATGGCTACACCTTC.

V and J are TRBV7-3 and TRBJ2-2; 7 bases align to TRBD2. CDR3 length equals 15 residues. V shed 5 bases and J 5 bases; nucleotides not matched to a gene: 8. Germline CDR1 is SGHTA and CDR2 is FQGTGA. The CDR3 region is CASSLKSAGTGELFF. In nucleotides, the CDR3 is TGTGCCAGCAGCCTCAAGTCAGCGGGGACCGGGGAGCTGTTTTTT.

This chain joins TRBV6-5 and TRBJ2-2; TRBD1 matches at 7 bases. Germline lookup yields CDR1 MNHEY and CDR2 SVGAGI. The CDR3 covers 14 residues. The junction had 5 bases not matched to a gene; V was cut back by 7 bases and J by 3 bases. CDR3 sequence (DNA): TGTGCCAGCAATTTACAGGGGTACACCGGGGAGCTGTTTTTT. Translated, it gives CASNLQGYTGELFF.

The CDR3 bases are TGTGCCAGCAGCCGGGACAGTTCCTCTGGAAACACCATATATTTT. It specifies CASSRDSSSGNTIYF. The chain combines TRBV5-4 with TRBJ1-3; 7 bases are shared with TRBD1. V shed 4 bases and J 0 bases; nucleotides not matched to a gene: 4. Germline-derived CDR1 and CDR2 are SGHNT and YYREEE (reference sequence). This CDR3 has 15 amino acids.

The J gene is TRBJ2-3, the V gene TRBV9; unclear D gene. Trimming took off 0 bases at V and 5 bases at J, with 7 bases between the two ends. Germline lookup yields CDR1 SGDLS and CDR2 YYNGEE. The CDR3 is 13 residues long. This CDR3 is CASSVGPQDTQYF. CDR3 sequence (DNA): TGTGCCAGCAGCGTAGGGCCTCAAGATACGCAGTATTTT. The whole variable domain, remainder taken from reference TRBV9 and TRBJ2-3, is DSGVTQTPKHLITATGQRVTLRCSPRSGDLSVYWYQQSLDQGLQFLIQYYNGEERAKGNILERFSAQQFPDLHSELNLSSLELGDSALYFCASSVGPQDTQYFGPGTRLTVL.

The V gene is TRBV5-1, the J gene TRBJ2-1; possibly TRBD1 for D (6 bases). CDR3 length: 16 amino acids. The germline V gene has CDR1 SGHRS and CDR2 YFSETQ. V lost 3 bases, J lost 4 bases, and 17 bases lay in between. The CDR3 protein is CASSSQGQKGYNEQFF. DNA for the CDR3: TGCGCCAGCAGCTCGCAGGGACAAAAAGGGTACAATGAGCAGTTCTTC.

This clone was detected a few times. J is TRBJ1-6 and V is TRBV27; D might be TRBD1 (6 bases). This CDR3 comprises 14 residues. CDR1 is MNHEY and CDR2 is SMNVEV in the germline V gene (reference sequence). Trimming took off 5 bases at V and 14 bases at J, with 19 bases between the two ends. The CDR3 bases are TGTGCCAGCAGTCAACAGGGTAGGCCAACGTCCCTCCACTTT. Its translation is CASSQQGRPTSLHF.

The sample holds one count of this clone. V usage is TRBV27 and J usage is TRBJ2-1; 7 bases align to TRBD1. From germline, CDR1 is MNHEY and CDR2 SMNVEV (reference sequence). This CDR3 comprises 15 residues. V lost 3 bases and J lost 6; bases outside the gene matches: 8. CDR3 bases: TGTGCCAGCAGTTTGATGACAGGGACCCTCAATGAGCAGTTCTTC. It yields the protein CASSLMTGTLNEQFF.

J is TRBJ1-2 and V is TRBV3-1 (or the pseudogene TRBV3-2); 8 bases are a match to TRBD1. This CDR3 comprises 15 residues. Germline V gene sequence: CDR1 LGHDT, CDR2 YNNKEL (reference sequence). Germline trimming cut 3 bases from V and 4 bases from J; bases unmatched to any gene: 7. The CDR3 protein is CASSHLGQGSYGYTF. In nucleotides, the CDR3 is TGTGCCAGCAGCCACCTAGGACAGGGAAGCTATGGCTACACCTTC.

The table lists this clone with a few counts. The V and J genes are TRBV5-1 and TRBJ1-2; 8 bases align to TRBD1. Looked up from germline, CDR1 is SGHRS and CDR2 is YFSETQ. The ends lost 4 bases at V and 7 bases at J; junction bases unmatched: 9. The CDR3 runs to 14 residues. This CDR3 is CASSLGQGGFGYTF. The CDR3 nucleotides are TGCGCCAGCAGCCTCGGACAGGGAGGGTTTGGCTACACCTTC.

The chain is built from TRBV5-1 and TRBJ1-1; D is uncertain. Germline lookup yields CDR1 SGHRS and CDR2 YFSETQ. CDR3 length: 14 residues. The ends were cut back, 5 bases at V and 1 base at J, with 12 bases in the middle. CDR3 sequence reads: CASRYLLGNTEAFF. In DNA, the CDR3 is TGCGCCAGCAGATACCTGCTCGGGAACACTGAAGCTTTCTTT.